This T cell receptor beta chain is drawn from a study of blood T cell repertoires in COVID-19 (TCRdb year 2020). Concerning the study at large: Collaborator samples came from the United States, Italy and Spain and covered acute and convalescent phases of COVID-19. A freely available public database, intended as a resource for researchers studying the immune response to SARS-CoV-2, is where the repertoires were released. Where HLA class I and class II types were available, the types were taken from metadata supplied by the sample provider, not from assay-based typing. The prospective study material was composed of cDNA or gDNA derived from T cells, B-cell-depleted T cells, or PBMCs. Deeply sampled blood TCRbeta repertoires from subjects exposed to, actively infected with, or recovered from COVID-19 were included in the dataset. Sample metadata almost always included a de-identified subject ID, COVID-19 status, age in years and sex. Samples came from the ongoing ImmuneRACE study (first 160 participants) plus 1,254 subjects from 6 global collaborators. General study outcomes and caveats: The amount of clinical and demographic metadata varied by source and participant and was provided uncurated.

TCRbeta CDR3 regions were amplified from genomic DNA by means of the immunoSEQ Assay, a bias-controlled multiplex PCR. The original pipeline was this. The number of nucleated cells in each sample was estimated by amplification of reference gene primers within the assay. To quantify the absolute abundance of each unique TCRbeta CDR3 rearrangement, sequence reads were collapsed and filtered. For each sample, productive Simpson clonality was calculated by taking the square root of Simpson's diversity index across productive rearrangements. In TCRdb, the immuneACCESS table is reduced to in-frame sequences with V and J assigned. These tables do not hold every clone; where another copy was compared, an unresolved V gene accounts for under half, and the others remain unexplained. V and J calls and clone size are given by that table; D and trimming were obtained from the DNA. The table for this sample lists 53,000 or so clones; around 86% of them were counted only once. The ten largest clones capture about 2.5% of the sample.

Cut back by 4 bases and 0 bases, the V and J ends lie 2 bases apart. CDR1 and CDR2, looked up from the germline V gene, are SNHLY and FYNNEI. Measured from the cysteine to the phenylalanine, the CDR3 is 12 residues long. Only the CDR3 DNA stays, 36 bases, in frame from base 1. Of note for this clone: Its antigen has not been determined. The input lacks base qualities; no much larger clone sits a single base away.

Whole blood was collected in K2EDTA tubes by collaborating institutions according to the institutions' own protocols. For TCRbeta analysis, collaborators shipped samples in one of three forms: frozen whole blood, isolated PBMCs, or DNA extracted from either of those sample types. The origin of this receptor is a man older than 75 with acute or convalescent COVID-19. Material: peripheral blood. The chain links TRBV2 with TRBJ2-3, with the D gene not clear enough to name. At the DNA level, the sequence is TGTGCCAGCAGTGCGAGCACAGATACGCAGTATTTT. It is translated as CASSASTDTQYF.